This TCR beta chain stems from a study of blood T cell repertoires in COVID-19. Study summary: Sites across the United States, Italy and Spain contributed samples from acute and convalescent COVID-19. In each case, the material was cDNA or gDNA derived from T cells, B-cell-depleted T cells, or PBMCs.

In the study's own analysis: Reference gene primer amplification yielded estimated nucleated cell counts. The method was immunoSEQ multiplex PCR; TCRdb's version includes in-frame clones alone and lacks a portion of them. The V and J calls and clone size come from that table; D and trimming were worked out from the DNA. The sample has 80,000 or so clones; roughly 80% are singletons. The specimen sequenced was peripheral blood. This clonotype was sampled from a woman aged 55-75 years with acute or convalescent COVID-19.

The CDR3 region is CSVEQGARTGELFF. The DNA of the CDR3 is TGCAGCGTTGAACAGGGGGCGAGGACCGGGGAGCTGTTTTTT. This chain uses TRBV29-1 with TRBJ2-2, with TRBD1 matching over 8 bases. V was clipped by 2 bases and J by 5 bases; unmatched bases: 4. CDR1 is SQVTM and CDR2 is ANQGSEA in the germline V gene. CDR3 length: 14 amino acids.